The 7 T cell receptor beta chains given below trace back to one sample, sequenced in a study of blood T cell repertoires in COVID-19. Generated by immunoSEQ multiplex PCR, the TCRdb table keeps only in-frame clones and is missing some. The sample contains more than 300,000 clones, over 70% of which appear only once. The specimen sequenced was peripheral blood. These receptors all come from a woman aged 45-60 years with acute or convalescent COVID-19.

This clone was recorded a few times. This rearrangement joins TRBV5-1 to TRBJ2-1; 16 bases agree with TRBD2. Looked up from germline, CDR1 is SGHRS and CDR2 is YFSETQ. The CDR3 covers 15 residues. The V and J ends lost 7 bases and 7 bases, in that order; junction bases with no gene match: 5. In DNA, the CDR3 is TGCGCCAGCGAGGGACTAGCGGGAGGGTATAATGAGCAGTTCTTC. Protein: CASEGLAGGYNEQFF.

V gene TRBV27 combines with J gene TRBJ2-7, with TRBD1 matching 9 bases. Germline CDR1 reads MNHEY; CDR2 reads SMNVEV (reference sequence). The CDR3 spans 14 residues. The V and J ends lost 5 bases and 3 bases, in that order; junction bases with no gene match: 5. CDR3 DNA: TGTGCCAGCAGTCCCTGGGACAGGGTCTACGAGCAGTACTTC. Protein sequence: CASSPWDRVYEQYF.

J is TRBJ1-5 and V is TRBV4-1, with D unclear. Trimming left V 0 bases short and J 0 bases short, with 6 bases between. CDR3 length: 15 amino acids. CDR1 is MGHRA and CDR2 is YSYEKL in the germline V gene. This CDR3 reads CASSQEYTSNQPQHF. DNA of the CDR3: TGCGCCAGCAGCCAAGAATACACTAGCAATCAGCCCCAGCATTTT.

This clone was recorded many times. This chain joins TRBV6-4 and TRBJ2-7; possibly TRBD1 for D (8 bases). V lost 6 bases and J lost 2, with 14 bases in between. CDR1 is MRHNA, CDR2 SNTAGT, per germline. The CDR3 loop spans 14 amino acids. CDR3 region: CASRGRDRTYEQYF. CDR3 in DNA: TGTGCCAGCAGGGGGAGGGACAGGACCTACGAGCAGTACTTC.

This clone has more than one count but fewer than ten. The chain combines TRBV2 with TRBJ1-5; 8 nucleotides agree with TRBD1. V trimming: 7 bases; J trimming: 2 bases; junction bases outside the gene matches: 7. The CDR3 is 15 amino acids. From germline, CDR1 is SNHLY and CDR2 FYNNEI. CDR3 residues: CASTRQGMGNQPQHF. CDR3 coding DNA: TGTGCCAGCACGAGACAGGGGATGGGCAATCAGCCCCAGCATTTT.

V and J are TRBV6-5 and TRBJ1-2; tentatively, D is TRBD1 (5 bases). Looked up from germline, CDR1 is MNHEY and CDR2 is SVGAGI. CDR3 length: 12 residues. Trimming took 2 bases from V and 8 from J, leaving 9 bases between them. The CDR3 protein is CASSYRGSGYTF. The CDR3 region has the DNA TGTGCCAGCAGTTACAGGGGTTCGGGCTACACCTTC.

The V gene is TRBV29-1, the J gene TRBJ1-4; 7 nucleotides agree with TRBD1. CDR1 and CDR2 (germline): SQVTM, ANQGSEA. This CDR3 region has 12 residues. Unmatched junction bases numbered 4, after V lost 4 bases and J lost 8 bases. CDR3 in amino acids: CSVVRGEEKLFF. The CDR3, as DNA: TGCAGCGTTGTCAGGGGGGAAGAAAAACTGTTTTTT.